The 30 T cell receptor beta chains reported below all come from one sample, sequenced in a study of T-cell memory formation after mild COVID-19. TCRdb re-analysed the 5' RACE reads in MiXCR, keeping a single row per CDR3 protein. The sample records 250,000 to 350,000 distinct CDR3 sequences, around 15% being singletons. Sequencing used PBMCs or a T cell subset sorted from them (not recorded which). The receptors here all came from a man between 18 and 35 years old who had mild COVID-19 (a few samples of this study predate the infection). Cell type and time point are not known.

This clonotype occurred many times. The rearrangement uses TRBV7-9 and TRBJ1-1; D gene unclear. This CDR3 has 13 residues. Trimming took off 7 bases at V and 1 base at J, with 10 bases between the two ends. CDR1 and CDR2 from the germline V gene are SEHNR and FQNEAQ (reference sequence). Here the CDR3 DNA reads TGTGCCAGCATTAAACAGCCGAACACTGAAGCTTTCTTT. It specifies CASIKQPNTEAFF. The variable domain in full, with the rest retrieved from reference TRBV7-9 and TRBJ1-1, is DTGVSQNPRHKITKRGQNVTFRCDPISEHNRLYWYRQTLGQGPEFLTYFQNEAQLEKSRLLSDRFSAERPKGSFSTLEIQRTEQGDSAMYLCASIKQPNTEAFFGQGTRLTVV.

The rearrangement links TRBV6-1 to TRBJ1-1; D gene uncertain. Germline CDR1 and CDR2: MNHNS and SASEGT. V was cut by 6 bases and J by 0 bases, with 5 bases left in between. The CDR3 sequence is 12 residues long. The CDR3 here is CASRSLNTEAFF. The CDR3 nucleotides are TGTGCCAGCAGGAGCTTGAACACTGAAGCTTTCTTT.

The chain is built from TRBV11-2 and TRBJ2-1; possible D gene TRBD1, 6 bases. The V and J ends lost 4 bases and 7 bases respectively, with 11 bases between them. CDR1 and CDR2 from the germline V gene are SGHAT and FQNNGV. The CDR3 has 13 residues. CDR3 loop: CASSSQGLNEQFF. CDR3 nucleotide sequence: TGTGCCAGCAGCTCGCAGGGGCTGAATGAGCAGTTCTTC.

Ten or more counts support this clonotype. The rearrangement joins TRBV5-1 to TRBJ2-3; possible D gene TRBD2, 5 bases. Deletions cut 8 bases from V and 4 bases from J, with 20 bases between. The CDR3 is made up of 15 amino acids. CDR1 is SGHRS and CDR2 is YFSETQ in the germline V gene. CDR3 in amino acids: CASQDSRRHSDTQYF. CDR3 DNA: TGCGCCAGTCAGGACTCCCGACGCCATTCAGATACGCAGTATTTT.

The chain joins TRBV7-3 to TRBJ2-1; 12 nucleotides line up with TRBD2. The CDR3 spans 14 residues. After removal of 3 bases from V and 8 bases from J, the junction contained 2 bases not matched to a gene. Germline assignment: CDR1 SGHTA and CDR2 FQGTGA. The CDR3 nucleotides are TGTGCCAGCAGCTTGGCTAGCGGGGGGGATGAGCAGTTCTTC. It specifies CASSLASGGDEQFF.

This clonotype was counted only a few times. The chain carries TRBV12-3 or TRBV12-4 and TRBJ1-2; tentative D call: TRBD1 (5 bases). The CDR3 sequence is 14 residues long. The germline V and J ends were trimmed by 6 bases and 6 bases, with 17 bases remaining between them. In DNA form, the CDR3 reads TGTGCCAGCAGCCCAGTTGGGGCCGCGGATGGCTACACCTTC. As protein: CASSPVGAADGYTF.

This clonotype was observed a few times. CDR3 DNA sequence: TGTGCCAGCAGTTACGACAGAAACATTCAGTACTTC. Its translation is CASSYDRNIQYF. This rearrangement joins TRBV7-9 to TRBJ2-4; TRBD1 might be the D (5 bases). V lost 6 bases to trimming and J lost 6 bases, with 9 bases between them. The CDR3 has 12 residues. The germline V gene has CDR1 SEHNR and CDR2 FQNEAQ (reference sequence).

The chain recombines TRBV2 with TRBJ2-3, with a tentative D call TRBD2 (5 bases). Germline assignment: CDR1 SNHLY and CDR2 FYNNEI. CDR3 length: 14 residues. V was clipped by 4 bases and J by 2 bases, with 10 bases between them. The CDR3 reads CASSVARATDTQYF. The CDR3 DNA reads as TGTGCCAGCAGTGTCGCGAGGGCCACAGATACGCAGTATTTT.

This clonotype has more than one count but fewer than ten. V is TRBV3-1 and J is TRBJ2-7; 8 bases align to TRBD1. CDR1 is LGHDT and CDR2 is YNNKEL in the germline V gene (reference sequence). The CDR3 spans 16 residues. Trimming removed 3 bases from V and 2 bases from J; junction bases left unmatched: 9. This chain's CDR3 is CASSHPRTGTPYEQYV. In nucleotides, the CDR3 is TGTGCCAGCAGCCACCCTCGGACAGGGACTCCCTACGAGCAGTACGTC.

This chain links TRBV19 with TRBJ1-2; D call uncertain. Per germline, CDR1 LNHDA and CDR2 SQIVND (reference sequence). The ends were cut back, 0 bases at V and 5 bases at J, with 7 bases in the middle. There are 13 residues in the CDR3. This chain's CDR3 is CASSIDGRYGYTF. In DNA form, the CDR3 reads TGTGCCAGTAGTATAGACGGACGGTATGGCTACACCTTC.

The chain recombines TRBV6-2 or TRBV6-3 with TRBJ2-6; 7 bases match TRBD2. The CDR3 sequence is 17 residues long. V shed 5 bases and J 0 bases; nucleotides not matched to a gene: 7. CDR1 is MNHEY and CDR2 is SVGEGT in the germline V gene. The CDR3 DNA is TGTGCCAGCAGTCCCGAGAGCGGGGACTCTGGGGCCAACGTCCTGACTTTC. It translates to CASSPESGDSGANVLTF.

This clonotype has more than one count but fewer than ten. The chain has TRBV3-1 and TRBJ2-1; D gene ambiguous. This CDR3 region has 12 residues. Germline CDR1 LGHDT, CDR2 YNNKEL (reference sequence). Trimming took 2 bases from V and 5 from J, leaving 4 bases between them. The CDR3 DNA is TGTGCCAGCAGCCAACTGAACAATGAGCAGTTCTTC. This translates into CASSQLNNEQFF.

The chain has TRBV20-1 and TRBJ2-7; D is possibly TRBD2 (6 bases). V was cut by 5 bases and J by 0 bases, with 14 bases left in between. Germline-derived CDR1 and CDR2 are DFQATT and SNEGSKA (reference sequence). This CDR3 region has 14 residues. CDR3 region: CSARRAGISYEQYF. In DNA, the CDR3 is TGCAGTGCTCGCCGGGCGGGGATCTCCTACGAGCAGTACTTC.

As regards this clonotype: Given a much more abundant clone one base away, this may be a read error. The rearrangement uses TRBV9 and TRBJ2-2; no clear D gene. This CDR3 comprises 13 residues. Germline CDR1 and CDR2: SGDLS and YYNGEE. Trimming cost V 5 bases and J 0 bases, with 5 bases left between them. The CDR3 coding sequence is TGTGCCAGCAGTACAGCGAACACCGGGGAGCTGTTTTTT. This translates into CASSTANTGELFF. The whole variable domain, remainder taken from reference TRBV9 and TRBJ2-2, is DSGVTQTPKHLITATGQRVTLRCSPRSGDLSVYWYQQSLDQGLQFLIQYYNGEERAKGNILERFSAQQFPDLHSELNLSSLELGDSALYFCASSTANTGELFFGEGSRLTVL.

The chain carries TRBV4-3 and TRBJ2-2, with D maybe TRBD2 (5 bases). Germline V lookup: CDR1 LGHNA, CDR2 YSLEER. The CDR3 runs 15 residues. Trimming took off 0 bases at V and 4 bases at J, with 9 bases between the two ends. The CDR3 spells CASSQDLASTGELFF. The CDR3 DNA reads as TGCGCCAGCAGCCAAGATCTAGCTAGCACCGGGGAGCTGTTTTTT.

This clonotype came up a few times. This rearrangement joins TRBV11-1 to TRBJ1-2; D not resolved. V gave up 4 bases and J gave up 5 bases, with 8 bases separating them. This CDR3 region has 12 residues. CDR1 SGHAT and CDR2 FQDESV come from the germline V gene (reference sequence). The CDR3 DNA reads as TGTGCCAGCAGCTCCTACGAATATGGCTACACCTTC. It is translated as CASSSYEYGYTF.

This chain connects TRBV5-1 to TRBJ1-5; 8 bases are shared with TRBD1. The CDR3 totals 15 residues. After removal of 4 bases from V and 5 bases from J, the junction contained 8 bases not matched to a gene. The germline CDR1 and CDR2 sequences are SGHRS and YFSETQ. CDR3 region: CASSLGQGPYQPQHF. The DNA of the CDR3 is TGCGCCAGCAGCCTAGGACAGGGACCCTATCAGCCCCAGCATTTT.

The gene calls are TRBV5-6 and TRBJ2-2; TRBD1 matches 9 bases. The CDR3 has 14 amino acids. The V gene's germline CDR1 is SGHDT and CDR2 YYEEEE. The V and J ends lost 3 bases and 6 bases, in that order; junction bases with no gene match: 3. The CDR3 loop reads CASSWTGVAGELFF. As DNA, the CDR3 is TGTGCCAGCAGCTGGACAGGGGTTGCCGGGGAGCTGTTTTTT.

This clonotype was picked up a small number of times. The chain couples TRBV4-3 to TRBJ2-2; the match to TRBD2 covers 12 bases. Trimming at V came to 0 bases and at J to 6 bases, leaving 8 bases not matched to a gene. The CDR3 has 18 residues. Germline CDR1 and CDR2: LGHNA and YSLEER. CDR3 sequence (DNA): TGCGCCAGCAGCCAAGAGGAGGGTGGACTAGCGGGGTCCGGGGAGCTGTTTTTT. Its protein is CASSQEEGGLAGSGELFF.

The genes are TRBV5-1 and TRBJ1-5; D is possibly TRBD1 (5 bases). The CDR3 length is 16 residues. V shed 0 bases and J shed 4 bases, with 14 bases lying between them. CDR1 and CDR2 (germline): SGHRS, YFSETQ. In DNA form, the CDR3 reads TGCGCCAGCAGCTTGGATCCATTGGACACTAATCAGCCCCAGCATTTT. This codes for CASSLDPLDTNQPQHF.

The V and J genes are TRBV9 and TRBJ2-7; D unclear. CDR1 and CDR2 from the germline V gene are SGDLS and YYNGEE. The CDR3 is made up of 14 amino acids. With 3 bases removed from V and 2 bases from J, the gap between germline ends came to 12 bases. CDR3 loop: CASSADTPPYEQYF. The CDR3 DNA follows: TGTGCCAGCAGCGCTGATACACCCCCCTACGAGCAGTACTTC.

The V call is TRBV5-1, the J call TRBJ1-4; perhaps TRBD1 as D (5 bases). V lost 5 bases and J lost 5, with 16 bases in between. The CDR3 runs to 15 residues. The germline CDR1 and CDR2 sequences are SGHRS and YFSETQ. This CDR3 is CASRAGPQMNEKLFF. As DNA, the CDR3 is TGCGCCAGCAGGGCAGGGCCTCAGATGAATGAAAAACTGTTTTTT.

This clonotype was found a few times. The genes are TRBV6-5 and TRBJ1-4, with 9 bases matching TRBD1. J lost 7 bases, V lost 5 bases, and 5 bases had no gene match. This CDR3 spans 14 amino acids. The germline CDR1 and CDR2 sequences are MNHEY and SVGAGI. CDR3 DNA sequence: TGTGCCAGCAGTCCACAGGGGGCGGTTGAAAAACTGTTTTTT. Protein sequence: CASSPQGAVEKLFF.

The chain joins TRBV4-2 to TRBJ2-6; TRBD1 matches 7 bases. CDR3 length: 18 residues. The germline CDR1 and CDR2 sequences are LGHNA and YNFKEQ. The V and J ends lost 2 bases and 0 bases, in that order; junction bases with no gene match: 7. As DNA, the CDR3 is TGTGCCAGCAGCCAATCCCCGGGACAGATCTCTGGGGCCAACGTCCTGACTTTC. Translation: CASSQSPGQISGANVLTF.

This clonotype appeared a few times. This chain joins TRBV5-4 and TRBJ2-7; TRBD2 matches at 12 bases. The CDR3 length is 15 residues. Trimming cost V 4 bases and J 1 base; bases outside gene matches: 3. CDR1 and CDR2 (germline): SGHNT, YYREEE (reference sequence). The CDR3 region is CASSPGLAGSYEQYF. CDR3 sequence (DNA): TGTGCCAGCAGCCCCGGACTAGCGGGGTCCTACGAGCAGTACTTC.

This clonotype turned up a few times. The V call is TRBV7-2, the J call TRBJ1-2, with 9 nucleotides matching TRBD1. This CDR3 spans 14 amino acids. Looked up from germline, CDR1 is SGHTA and CDR2 is FQGNSA. The J segment lost 3 bases and the V segment lost 5 bases, leaving 4 bases of the junction unmatched. The CDR3 DNA reads as TGTGCCAGCAGCGAAACAGGGGGCGACTATGGCTACACCTTC. Protein product: CASSETGGDYGYTF. Variable domain in full (rest from reference TRBV7-2 and TRBJ1-2): GAGVSQSPSNKVTEKGKDVELRCDPISGHTALYWYRQSLGQGLEFLIYFQGNSAPDKSGLPSDRFSAERTGGSVSTLTIQRTQQEDSAVYLCASSETGGDYGYTFGSGTRLTVV.

This clonotype was observed at least ten times. The chain links TRBV10-3 to TRBJ2-5, with a weak D call TRBD1 (6 bases). V lost 8 bases to trimming and J lost 3 bases, with 10 bases between them. Germline V gene sequence: CDR1 ENHRY, CDR2 SYGVKD. CDR3 size: 12 residues. The CDR3 region has the DNA TGTGCCATCGCATACAGGGAAGAGACCCAGTACTTC. Encoded protein: CAIAYREETQYF.

The gene calls are TRBV11-2 and TRBJ1-2, with 7 nucleotides matching TRBD1. The V and J ends lost 5 bases and 7 bases, in that order; junction bases with no gene match: 7. The CDR3 contains 13 residues. Germline V lookup: CDR1 SGHAT, CDR2 FQNNGV. The DNA for the CDR3 is TGTGCCAGCAGCAGTATTGGACAGGTTGGCTACACCTTC. Protein product: CASSSIGQVGYTF.

This clonotype has at least ten counts. The CDR3 nucleotides read TGTGCCAGCAGTTCCCGGCGCACAGATACGCAGTATTTT. Amino acids: CASSSRRTDTQYF. The rearrangement links TRBV6-5 to TRBJ2-3; no clear D. Trimming left V 4 bases short and J 1 base short, with 6 bases between. The CDR3 extends over 13 amino acids. The germline V gene encodes CDR1 MNHEY and CDR2 SVGAGI.

In its sample, this clonotype was seen many times. The chain links TRBV29-1 to TRBJ2-3; 10 positions agree with TRBD2. Germline V lookup: CDR1 SQVTM, CDR2 ANQGSEA. CDR3 size: 14 residues. The junction had 7 bases not matched to a gene; V was cut back by 5 bases and J by 5 bases. Here the CDR3 reads CSVTSGGAGDTQYF. The CDR3 region has the DNA TGCAGCGTTACGAGCGGGGGGGCAGGAGATACGCAGTATTTT.